This T cell receptor beta chain was obtained from a study of CXCR3-negative and CXCR3-positive naive CD8 T cells. Study-wide results and caveats: CXCR3-positive naive cells carried more hydrophobic TRB CDR3s than CXCR3-negative ones.

Comments on this clonotype: The target antigen is unknown.

The authors made the TRB cDNA libraries by 5' RACE using UMI labels. Using the 5' RACE reads, TCRdb records one entry per CDR3 protein without DNA. Its table lists over 150,000 distinct CDR3 sequences. Sequencing was carried out using naive CXCR3+ CD8+ T cells from blood. Regarding subset: CD45RO-CCR7+CD27+CD95- naive CD8+ T cells expressing CXCR3 (TNR3+). The sequence derives from a human donor in good health. Some clones in this sample may be carry-over from other donors' samples.

The CDR3 is CASSARSPGIHEQYF. The chain couples TRBV7-9 to TRBJ2-7; the D call from TCRdb, TRBD1, cannot be confirmed without DNA. Per the germline V gene, CDR1 is SEHNR and CDR2 is FQNEAQ (reference sequence). The CDR3 consists of 15 residues. Supplemented by reference TRBV7-9 and TRBJ2-7, the full variable domain reads DTGVSQNPRHKITKRGQNVTFRCDPISEHNRLYWYRQTLGQGPEFLTYFQNEAQLEKSRLLSDRFSAERPKGSFSTLEIQRTEQGDSAMYLCASSARSPGIHEQYFGPGTRLTVT.